This entry is about one T cell receptor (beta chain). Its antigen is not yet known. No clone much larger than this one lies a single base away; base qualities are absent. This sample was included in a study of cytomegalovirus exposure and HLA in healthy donors (dated by TCRdb to between 2016 and 2019). Study-level background: A later analysis indicated that the 95 to 150 validation repertoires were generated on the platform also employed for the 700 or so repertoires of the first cohort. A separate validation cohort of 100 to 150 different subjects was used in addition to the approximately 610-subject first cohort. To predict cytomegalovirus infection status, the study combined high-throughput TCR immunosequencing, statistical association of individual TCRs with disease status, and machine learning. The study aimed to test whether cataloging public T cell receptors could reveal signatures of past pathogen exposure.

The library was produced with the immunoSEQ multiplex PCR assay. On the authors' methods: To diagnose cytomegalovirus status from the catalog of TCR beta chain sequences, a statistical classification framework was built. TCRdb re-hosts the immuneACCESS table, in-frame sequences only. Its copies lack some clones; in the studies checked, an unresolved V gene accounts for under half of them, and the cause for the rest is not known. That table is the source of V, J and clone size, and D and trimming were worked out from the DNA. For this sample there are about 79,000 clones; approximately 93% appear just once. The leading ten clones occupy around 3.3% of the sample. Beyond this particular receptor, the publication reports: A few of the identified cytomegalovirus-associated TCR beta chains were confirmed in vitro to be specific for cytomegalovirus antigens. A total of 150 or so TCR beta chains were listed by the study as associated with cytomegalovirus. In both the original and validation cohorts, the classifier was reported to diagnose cytomegalovirus status with high specificity and sensitivity. According to the authors, the approach could potentially be generalized to other disease states and immunological phenotypes. Of the cluster scores, roughly 95% were above 0 in a later analysis, which found that TCRs clustered in the first cohort also tended to co-occur in the 90 to 150 validation repertoires. A later analysis had no HLA typing for the validation cohort, so co-occurrence there was scored across all 130 or so repertoires. Most TCR sequences were observed very rarely across donors, whereas some public TCRs were present in many individuals.

Based on the germline V gene (reference sequence), the CDR1 and CDR2 sequences are SEHNR and FQNEAQ. Trimming leaves V shorter by 6 bases and J shorter by 2 bases, with the junction holding 9 bases beyond the gene matches. The CDR3 numbers 17 residues from cysteine through phenylalanine. Only the CDR3 portion is preserved as DNA: 51 bases, with reading frame beginning at the first base. Donors formed part of the validation cohort, which comprised about 130 subjects and was distinct from the first cohort of 550 to 850 subjects. The sequence was collected from a young woman in good health and CMV-seronegative. Sequencing used PBMCs. The sequence is built from TRBV7-9 and TRBJ2-7, with 14 bases in between that match TRBD2. The DNA is TGTGCCAGCAGTTTGGGACTAGCGGGGGCCCATCCCTACGAGCAGTACTTC. Its protein product is CASSLGLAGAHPYEQYF.